Below, one T cell receptor (beta chain) is given with its context. This sample stems from a study of blood T cell repertoires in COVID-19. The V gene end was trimmed by 2 bases and the J gene end by 5 bases; junction bases not matched to a gene: 10. Germline CDR1 reads SGHTA; CDR2 reads FQGNSA. CDR3 size: 16 residues. Libraries were prepared by immunoSEQ multiplex PCR; TCRdb keeps only in-frame clonotypes and omits some of them. This table holds approximately 670,000 clones, just under 90% found once. The J gene is TRBJ2-5, the V gene TRBV7-2; TRBD1 agrees at 8 bases. The sequenced material came from peripheral blood. The clonotype originates from a woman aged 18-29 years with acute or convalescent COVID-19. The CDR3 DNA sequence: TGTGCCAGCAGCTTAAGGTTTCAGGGGGCCGGTGAGACCCAGTACTTC. Translated, it gives CASSLRFQGAGETQYF. Drawing the rest from reference TRBV7-2 and TRBJ2-5, the complete variable domain is GAGVSQSPSNKVTEKGKDVELRCDPISGHTALYWYRQSLGQGLEFLIYFQGNSAPDKSGLPSDRFSAERTGGSVSTLTIQRTQQEDSAVYLCASSLRFQGAGETQYFGPGTRLLVL.